Shown below are 10 T cell receptor beta chains from a single sample sequenced in a study of blood T cell repertoires in COVID-19. Clones were sequenced by immunoSEQ multiplex PCR, and TCRdb holds only the in-frame ones, with some missing. The table includes about 110,000 clones, approximately 80% detected once. Sequencing input: peripheral blood. The source of these receptors is a man older than 75 with COVID-19, enrolled during active disease.

The chain combines TRBV6-5 with TRBJ2-5; D remains ambiguous. V lost 4 bases and J lost 5, with 5 bases in between. This CDR3 spans 11 amino acids. CDR1 is MNHEY and CDR2 is SVGAGI in the germline V gene. This CDR3 reads CASSSVETQYF. The CDR3 bases are TGTGCCAGCAGTTCGGTTGAGACCCAGTACTTC.

The rearrangement uses TRBV19 and TRBJ1-5; no clear D gene. The germline CDR1 and CDR2 sequences are LNHDA and SQIVND (reference sequence). The V and J ends lost 2 bases and 0 bases respectively, with 8 bases between them. The CDR3 covers 15 residues. The CDR3 spells CASSIKLYSNQPQHF. Written as DNA, the CDR3 is TGTGCCAGTAGTATAAAGCTTTATAGCAATCAGCCCCAGCATTTT.

The CDR3 coding sequence is TGCGCCAGCAGAATGGGACTAGCGGGAGGGCCTACCTACGAGCAGTACTTC. It yields the protein CASRMGLAGGPTYEQYF. This chain links TRBV5-1 with TRBJ2-7; 16 nucleotides line up with TRBD2. The germline V gene has CDR1 SGHRS and CDR2 YFSETQ. V dropped 5 bases and J dropped 2; count of bases not matched to a gene: 7. The length of the CDR3 is 17 residues.

The genes are TRBV28 and TRBJ2-7; TRBD2 aligns across 15 bases. This CDR3 spans 15 amino acids. Germline V gene lookup returns CDR1 MDHEN and CDR2 SYDVKM. After removal of 3 bases from V and 9 bases from J, the junction contained 6 bases not matched to a gene. CDR3 region: CASSLGGLAGGRQYF. The CDR3, as DNA: TGTGCCAGCAGTTTGGGGGGACTAGCGGGAGGCAGGCAGTACTTC.

The V call is TRBV2, the J call TRBJ2-2, with 12 bases matching TRBD2. Germline CDR1 and CDR2: SNHLY and FYNNEI. The CDR3 extends over 15 amino acids. The CDR3 here is CGALPSGREPGELFF. The CDR3 region has the DNA TGTGGAGCCTTGCCTAGCGGGAGGGAGCCCGGGGAGCTGTTTTTT.

Only one count was recorded for this clone. The gene calls are TRBV6-5 and TRBJ2-1; TRBD2 agrees at 10 bases. This CDR3 is 16 amino acids long. Germline trimming cut 2 bases from V and 10 bases from J; bases unmatched to any gene: 11. CDR1 is MNHEY, CDR2 SVGAGI, per germline. CDR3 in DNA: TGTGCCAGCAGTTACGCCCCTAGCGGGGGATCTAAGGAGCAGTTCTTC. It specifies CASSYAPSGGSKEQFF.

The rearrangement joins TRBV7-9 to TRBJ2-2, with D maybe TRBD1 (6 bases). CDR1 and CDR2 (germline): SEHNR, FQNEAQ (reference sequence). The CDR3 is 13 residues long. Between the trimmed V and J ends, which lost 4 bases and 8 bases, there was a span of 11 bases. The CDR3 region is CASSSMGAGELFF. The CDR3 region has the DNA TGTGCCAGCAGCTCGATGGGGGCTGGGGAGCTGTTTTTT. Complete variable domain (other parts from reference TRBV7-9 and TRBJ2-2): DTGVSQNPRHKITKRGQNVTFRCDPISEHNRLYWYRQTLGQGPEFLTYFQNEAQLEKSRLLSDRFSAERPKGSFSTLEIQRTEQGDSAMYLCASSSMGAGELFFGEGSRLTVL.

The V call is TRBV11-2, the J call TRBJ1-1; D uncertain. Trimming left V 2 bases short and J 1 base short, with 5 bases between. Germline values: CDR1 SGHAT, CDR2 FQNNGV. The length of the CDR3 is 13 residues. CDR3 sequence: CASSLPRNTEAFF. In DNA, the CDR3 is TGTGCCAGCAGCTTACCCAGGAACACTGAAGCTTTCTTT.

The chain is built from TRBV6-5 and TRBJ2-1, with TRBD1 as a possible D gene (6 bases). The CDR3 sequence is 13 residues long. Trimming cost V 4 bases and J 6 bases, with 10 bases left between them. CDR1 is MNHEY, CDR2 SVGAGI, per germline. The CDR3 protein is CASSFLGGNEQFF. DNA of the CDR3: TGTGCCAGCAGTTTTCTAGGGGGCAATGAGCAGTTCTTC.

The gene calls are TRBV21-1 and TRBJ2-3; the table's TRBD1 call for D was not verified on the DNA. TRBV21-1 is a recognized pseudogene. The CDR3 has 14 residues. CDR3 nucleotides: TGTGCCAGCAGCAAAGGGAAGGGGGCGGATACGCAGTATTTT. The encoded protein is CASSKGKGADTQYF.